This TCR beta chain was identified during a study of OX40 agonist ivuxolimab in advanced cancers. The overall study: Of the participants, approximately 38% had some prior anti-PD-1, anti-PD-L1 or anti-CTLA-4 therapy, which was allowed. Study conclusions and caveats: The CD4+ and CD8+ T cells in the blood had expanded clonally by week 6 at 0.1 to 3.0 mg/kg.

This clone was found a few times. Antigen: not known. After removal of 4 bases from V and 5 bases from J, the junction contained 4 bases not matched to a gene. In germline, CDR1 is LGHNA, CDR2 YNFKEQ. The CDR3 contains 14 residues. Repertoires were generated with immunoSEQ multiplex PCR, while TCRdb's copy carries only in-frame clones and drops some. The top ten hold 11% of the sample, which has about 48,000 clones, over 75% seen once. The origin of this receptor is an adult with an advanced solid tumor such as melanoma, head and neck, liver or kidney cancer. V usage is TRBV4-2 and J usage is TRBJ1-5; TRBD1 aligns across 8 bases. Sequenced here: CD4+ or CD8+ T cells sorted from blood, sampled in a trial of the OX40 agonist ivuxolimab. CDR3 DNA sequence: TGTGCCAGCAGCCGGACAGGGTCGGATCAGCCCCAGCATTTT. Encoded protein: CASSRTGSDQPQHF.